The 27 T cell receptor beta chains below all came from one sample that was sequenced in a study of cytomegalovirus exposure and HLA in healthy donors. The study ran its PCR with 60 Vbeta and 13 Jbeta primers. Here immunoSEQ multiplex PCR was the method, and the copy in TCRdb shows in-frame clones only, minus some. Of about 150,000 clones listed, 75% to 85% were seen once; the top ten hold roughly 4%. Specimen: PBMCs. These receptors were taken from a human donor in good health.

The chain has TRBV7-2 and TRBJ2-1; 9 bases align to TRBD2. This CDR3 is built from 15 residues. Trimming took 2 bases from V and 4 from J; bases not matched to a gene: 3. CDR1 SGHTA and CDR2 FQGNSA come from the germline V gene. The CDR3 reads CASSLTSGPYNEQFF. CDR3 sequence (DNA): TGTGCCAGCAGCTTAACTAGCGGGCCTTACAATGAGCAGTTCTTC.

The CDR3 DNA reads as TGTGCCAGTACCTCTGCCGCGACTAGCGGCACAGATACGCAGTATTTT. This codes for CASTSAATSGTDTQYF. V gene TRBV5-4 combines with J gene TRBJ2-3; 8 bases agree with TRBD2. From germline, CDR1 is SGHNT and CDR2 YYREEE (reference sequence). The CDR3 runs 16 residues. After removal of 8 bases from V and 1 base from J, the junction contained 12 bases not matched to a gene.

The chain combines TRBV19 with TRBJ1-2; no reliable D call. Germline values: CDR1 LNHDA, CDR2 SQIVND (reference sequence). The CDR3 has 12 residues. Trimming shortened V by 6 bases and J by 8 bases, and 13 bases separated the two germline ends. CDR3 sequence reads: CASSPDGVGYTF. CDR3 coding DNA: TGTGCCAGTAGCCCGGACGGGGTGGGCTACACCTTC. Full variable domain (missing parts from reference TRBV19 and TRBJ1-2): DGGITQSPKYLFRKEGQNVTLSCEQNLNHDAMYWYRQDPGQGLRLIYYSQIVNDFQKGDIAEGYSVSREKKESFPLTVTSAQKNPTAFYLCASSPDGVGYTFGSGTRLTVV.

The table lists this clone with a few counts. The J gene is TRBJ1-1, the V gene TRBV5-6; the D gene is possibly TRBD1 (6 bases). Germline lookup yields CDR1 SGHDT and CDR2 YYEEEE. CDR3 length equals 14 residues. Trimming pared 0 bases from V and 4 bases from J, leaving 10 bases between. The CDR3 region is CASSLDRVGTEAFF. The CDR3 nucleotides are TGTGCCAGCAGCTTGGACAGGGTTGGCACTGAAGCTTTCTTT.

This chain links TRBV30 with TRBJ2-7, with D possibly TRBD1 on 6 matching bases. The germline V gene encodes CDR1 GTSNPN and CDR2 SVGIG (reference sequence). This CDR3 has 14 amino acids. The germline V and J ends were trimmed by 1 base and 3 bases, with 13 bases remaining between them. As DNA, the CDR3 is TGTGCCTGGAGTGCTACAGGGAGTTACTACGAGCAGTACTTC. Protein sequence: CAWSATGSYYEQYF. Variable domain in full (rest from reference TRBV30 and TRBJ2-7): SQTIHQWPATLVQPVGSPLSLECTVEGTSNPNLYWYRQAAGRGLQLLFYSVGIGQISSEVPQNLSASRPQDRQFILSSKKLLLSDSGFYLCAWSATGSYYEQYFGPGTRLTVT.

The CDR3 loop reads CASSGLAAEQYF. The CDR3 nucleotides are TGTGCCAGCAGCGGACTAGCGGCCGAGCAGTACTTC. The chain carries TRBV11-2 and TRBJ2-7; 10 bases map to TRBD2. The ends lost 5 bases at V and 6 bases at J; junction bases unmatched: 1. This CDR3 comprises 12 residues. Germline CDR1 SGHAT, CDR2 FQNNGV. The full variable domain, its missing parts supplied by reference TRBV11-2 and TRBJ2-7, is EAGVAQSPRYKIIEKRQSVAFWCNPISGHATLYWYQQILGQGPKLLIQFQNNGVVDDSQLPKDRFSAERLKGVDSTLKIQPAKLEDSAVYLCASSGLAAEQYFGPGTRLTVT.

This rearrangement joins TRBV7-2 to TRBJ2-5; 16 nucleotides match TRBD2. CDR1 SGHTA and CDR2 FQGNSA come from the germline V gene. The ends lost 5 bases at V and 5 bases at J; junction bases unmatched: 8. The CDR3 contains 17 residues. This CDR3 reads CASSRGTSGGAPETQYF. CDR3 bases: TGTGCCAGCAGCCGAGGGACTAGCGGGGGGGCCCCTGAGACCCAGTACTTC.

About this clone: Within the sample, other DNA sequences also encode this same CDR3. The rearrangement joins TRBV27 to TRBJ2-3; D is ambiguous. Germline V lookup: CDR1 MNHEY, CDR2 SMNVEV (reference sequence). Trimming pared 7 bases from V and 0 bases from J, leaving 2 bases between. The CDR3 is 11 amino acids. CDR3 nucleotide sequence: TGTGCCAGCACGAGCACAGATACGCAGTATTTT. Translating it yields CASTSTDTQYF.

The chain combines TRBV30 with TRBJ2-7, with 7 bases identical to TRBD1. CDR1 and CDR2 (germline): GTSNPN, SVGIG (reference sequence). This CDR3 has 15 amino acids. The V gene end was trimmed by 3 bases and the J gene end by 4 bases; junction bases not matched to a gene: 12. The CDR3 nucleotides read TGTGCCTGGAGGTTTAAGGGGGCGCGTGATTACGAGCAGTACTTC. Residues: CAWRFKGARDYEQYF.

The genes are TRBV6-5 and TRBJ2-7, with 10 bases that match TRBD1. The V and J ends lost 10 bases and 0 bases, in that order; junction bases with no gene match: 3. The CDR3 has 13 amino acids. Germline assignment: CDR1 MNHEY and CDR2 SVGAGI. CDR3 residues: CAIRDRGSYEQYF. The CDR3 DNA sequence: TGTGCCATCCGGGACAGGGGCTCCTACGAGCAGTACTTC.

The CDR3 DNA is TGTGCCAGCAGGCCGGGACTAGCGGGAGCGCTCACAGATACGCAGTATTTT. This codes for CASRPGLAGALTDTQYF. V gene TRBV2 combines with J gene TRBJ2-3, with 14 bases identical to TRBD2. Germline CDR1 SNHLY, CDR2 FYNNEI. This CDR3 spans 17 amino acids. V lost 6 bases, J lost 2 bases, and 7 bases stayed unmatched. The whole variable domain, remainder taken from reference TRBV2 and TRBJ2-3, is EPEVTQTPSHQVTQMGQEVILRCVPISNHLYFYWYRQILGQKVEFLVSFYNNEISEKSEIFDDQFSVERPDGSNFTLKIRSTKLEDSAMYFCASRPGLAGALTDTQYFGPGTRLTVL.

The chain couples TRBV25-1 to TRBJ1-2; D is undetermined. The ends were cut back, 2 bases at V and 3 bases at J, with 7 bases in the middle. Germline V lookup: CDR1 MGHDK, CDR2 SYGVNS. The CDR3 totals 13 residues. The CDR3 DNA sequence: TGTGCCAGCAGTGAAAGAGGGCACTATGGCTACACCTTC. The encoded protein is CASSERGHYGYTF.

The chain links TRBV7-9 to TRBJ2-1, with a tentative D call TRBD2 (7 bases). The CDR3 sequence is 15 residues long. The germline gives CDR1 SEHNR, CDR2 FQNEAQ (reference sequence). With 0 bases removed from V and 7 bases from J, the gap between germline ends came to 13 bases. CDR3 sequence: CASSLAGGPANEQFF. The CDR3 DNA is TGTGCCAGCAGCTTAGCGGGGGGGCCCGCAAATGAGCAGTTCTTC.

The chain recombines TRBV6-6 with TRBJ1-1, with a tentative D call TRBD1 (5 bases). Trimming took 0 bases from V and 7 from J, leaving 9 bases between them. From germline, CDR1 is MNHNY and CDR2 SVGAGI (reference sequence). There are 13 residues in the CDR3. This CDR3 reads CASSYSGGNEAFF. The CDR3, as DNA: TGTGCCAGCAGTTACTCTGGGGGGAATGAAGCTTTCTTT.

The rearrangement uses TRBV4-1 and TRBJ1-1; D may be TRBD1 (5 bases). This CDR3 has 12 amino acids. Deletions cut 5 bases from V and 6 bases from J, with 10 bases between. From germline, CDR1 is MGHRA and CDR2 YSYEKL. CDR3 loop: CASSTRQSEAFF. The CDR3 coding sequence is TGCGCCAGCAGCACTCGACAGTCTGAAGCTTTCTTT.

This chain connects TRBV9 to TRBJ2-7; 8 bases match TRBD1. The V gene's germline CDR1 is SGDLS and CDR2 YYNGEE. J lost 3 bases, V lost 0 bases, and 2 bases had no gene match. This CDR3 has 14 residues. This CDR3 is CASSVGDRHYEQYF. The DNA for the CDR3 is TGTGCCAGCAGCGTAGGGGACAGGCACTACGAGCAGTACTTC.

This chain connects TRBV28 to TRBJ2-7; 7 bases agree with TRBD2. The ends lost 8 bases at V and 3 bases at J; junction bases unmatched: 16. Germline CDR1 reads MDHEN; CDR2 reads SYDVKM. The CDR3 is 16 amino acids. Here the CDR3 DNA reads TGTGCCAGCGTGGGGTCTAGCGGAGTTACCTACTACGAGCAGTACTTC. Translation gives CASVGSSGVTYYEQYF. Full variable domain (outside the CDR3, taken from reference TRBV28 and TRBJ2-7): DVKVTQSSRYLVKRTGEKVFLECVQDMDHENMFWYRQDPGLGLRLIYFSYDVKMKEKGDIPEGYSVSREKKERFSLILESASTNQTSMYLCASVGSSGVTYYEQYFGPGTRLTVT.

This chain uses TRBV5-6 with TRBJ2-1, with a tentative D call TRBD2 (7 bases). Germline V gene lookup returns CDR1 SGHDT and CDR2 YYEEEE. V shed 6 bases and J shed 9 bases, with 16 bases lying between them. CDR3 length: 13 amino acids. In nucleotides, the CDR3 is TGTGCCAGCATTCGGGGGGCTTCCGTTGAGCAGTTCTTC. It translates to CASIRGASVEQFF.

The V gene is TRBV4-1, the J gene TRBJ1-2; D is unresolved. V dropped 0 bases and J dropped 2 bases, with 10 bases sitting between them. This CDR3 is built from 15 residues. Germline CDR1 reads MGHRA; CDR2 reads YSYEKL. The CDR3 nucleotides are TGCGCCAGCAGCCAAGAGGAGAGAGGGAACTATGGCTACACCTTC. It is translated as CASSQEERGNYGYTF.

On this clone itself: Its ends do not fully match the called genes, so a read error is possible. The rearrangement links TRBV19 to TRBJ1-2; TRBD1 agrees at 10 bases. The CDR3 contains 13 residues. Germline lookup yields CDR1 LNHDA and CDR2 SQIVND (reference sequence). DNA for the CDR3: TGTGCCAGTAAGATGGGACAGGGGACTGGCTACCCCTTC. Translating gives CASKMGQGTGYPF.

J is TRBJ2-5 and V is TRBV27; 11 bases are a match to TRBD2. The CDR3 totals 16 residues. The V gene's germline CDR1 is MNHEY and CDR2 SMNVEV (reference sequence). V was clipped by 6 bases and J by 5 bases; unmatched bases: 11. CDR3 bases: TGTGCCAGCAGCCGGGGACTAGCGGATGTTGAGGAGACCCAGTACTTC. It translates to CASSRGLADVEETQYF.

This clone was seen more than once but under ten times. V gene TRBV11-3 combines with J gene TRBJ2-7; a possible D gene is TRBD2 (5 bases). The CDR3 has 12 amino acids. The germline V gene encodes CDR1 SGHNT and CDR2 YENEEA. Deletions cut 5 bases from V and 7 bases from J, with 12 bases between. For the CDR3, the DNA is TGTGCCAGCAGCCTCCCAAGAGGGGAGCAGTACTTC. Translating it yields CASSLPRGEQYF.

The genes are TRBV10-3 and TRBJ1-5, with TRBD1 matching 8 bases. The CDR3 is 14 amino acids. V gave up 8 bases and J gave up 1 base; unmatched junction bases: 4. The germline V gene encodes CDR1 ENHRY and CDR2 SYGVKD. The CDR3 loop is CAIGTGGSNQPQHF. The CDR3 coding sequence is TGTGCCATCGGCACAGGGGGGAGCAATCAGCCCCAGCATTTT.

The rearrangement uses TRBV6-5 and TRBJ1-5, with 9 bases matching TRBD1. The V segment lost 6 bases and the J segment 4 bases; nucleotides outside the gene matches: 7. CDR1 and CDR2 from the germline V gene are MNHEY and SVGAGI. The CDR3 totals 15 residues. The CDR3 loop is CASSPDRGQNQPQHF. CDR3 in DNA: TGTGCCAGCAGCCCGGACAGGGGACAAAATCAGCCCCAGCATTTT.

J is TRBJ2-5 and V is TRBV25-1; D is undetermined. The CDR3 consists of 15 residues. The ends were cut back, 1 base at V and 1 base at J, with 10 bases in the middle. CDR1 is MGHDK, CDR2 SYGVNS, per germline. In DNA form, the CDR3 reads TGTGCCAGCAGTGAATGGAGTAGCCTCCAAGAGACCCAGTACTTC. Its translation is CASSEWSSLQETQYF.

This sequence joins TRBV4-2 and TRBJ2-7; tentatively, D is TRBD1 (5 bases). The CDR3 is 15 amino acids. Germline CDR1 is LGHNA and CDR2 is YNFKEQ. V was pared by 1 base and J by 3 bases, with 13 bases between. In DNA form, the CDR3 reads TGTGCCAGCAGCCAAGCGGTAGCAGGGAACTACGAGCAGTACTTC. It codes for CASSQAVAGNYEQYF.

The chain uses TRBV2 and TRBJ1-2; D is unclear. The CDR3 runs to 12 residues. The V gene's germline CDR1 is SNHLY and CDR2 FYNNEI. V lost 1 base and J lost 4, with 4 bases in between. The DNA for the CDR3 is TGTGCCAGCAGTGAAGACAGCTATGGCTACACCTTC. Its translation is CASSEDSYGYTF.